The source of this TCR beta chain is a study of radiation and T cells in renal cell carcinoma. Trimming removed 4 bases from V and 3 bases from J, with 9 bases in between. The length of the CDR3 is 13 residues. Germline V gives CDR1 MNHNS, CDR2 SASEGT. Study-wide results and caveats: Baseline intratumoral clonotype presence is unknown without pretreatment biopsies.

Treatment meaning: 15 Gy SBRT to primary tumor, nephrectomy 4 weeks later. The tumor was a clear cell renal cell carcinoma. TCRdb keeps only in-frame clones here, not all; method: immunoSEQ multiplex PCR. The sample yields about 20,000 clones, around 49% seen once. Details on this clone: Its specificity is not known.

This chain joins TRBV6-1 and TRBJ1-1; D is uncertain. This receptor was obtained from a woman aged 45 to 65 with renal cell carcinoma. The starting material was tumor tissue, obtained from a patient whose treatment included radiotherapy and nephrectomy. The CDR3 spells CASSVGGYTEAFF. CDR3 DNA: TGTGCCAGCAGTGTAGGCGGCTACACTGAAGCTTTCTTT.